The source of this TCR beta chain is a study of blood T cell repertoires in COVID-19 (dated by TCRdb to the early 2020s). With respect to the entire study: Samples covering the acute and convalescent phases of COVID-19 were provided by collaborators in the United States, Italy and Spain. The prospective study material was composed of cDNA or gDNA derived from T cells, B-cell-depleted T cells, or PBMCs. The dataset comprised deeply sampled blood TCRbeta repertoires from subjects exposed to, actively infected with, or recovered from COVID-19. The repertoires were made available in a free public database intended to serve as a resource for research on the immune response to SARS-CoV-2. Samples came from the ongoing ImmuneRACE study (first 160 participants) plus 1,254 subjects from 6 global collaborators. The sample metadata nearly always contained a de-identified subject ID, COVID-19 status, age in years and sex. Where available, HLA class I and class II types were taken from metadata supplied by the sample provider and were not determined by assay-based typing.

The CDR3, cysteine through phenylalanine, is 15 amino acids long. Just the 45-base CDR3 DNA is kept, in frame starting at base 1. The V end gives up 4 bases and the J end 4 bases, leaving 7 bases in the junction not matched to a gene. The germline V gene supplies CDR1 MGHRA and CDR2 YSYEKL. This clone was seen a few times. Its antigen is unknown. No base qualities exist here, and no much larger clone lies one base off it. In Seattle, one collaborating source enrolled patients while the infection was active and tracked those patients longitudinally over the course of disease. Whole blood was collected in K2EDTA tubes by collaborating institutions according to the institutions' own protocols. For TCRbeta analysis, collaborators shipped samples as frozen whole blood, isolated PBMCs, or DNA extracted from either of those sample types. Overall results and qualifications from the work: The amount of clinical and demographic metadata varied by source and participant and was provided uncurated.

TCRbeta CDR3 regions were amplified from genomic DNA using the immunoSEQ Assay, a bias-controlled multiplex PCR. Per the original workflow: Within the assay, amplification of reference gene primers was used to estimate how many nucleated cells each sample contained. Sequence reads were collapsed and filtered to measure the absolute abundance of every unique TCRbeta CDR3 rearrangement. For each sample, productive Simpson clonality was calculated by taking the square root of Simpson's diversity index across productive rearrangements. Here the immuneACCESS table is served through TCRdb, limited to in-frame sequences with V and J called. Missing clones are a known gap in these copies; in checked studies unresolved V genes cover under half, and the rest lacks a known reason. The V and J calls and clone size are taken from that table; D and trimming were inferred from the DNA. The sample contains approximately 110,000 clones, roughly four fifths of them found a single time. 4.5% to 6% of the sample rests with the top ten.

The chain is assembled from TRBV4-1 and TRBJ2-1; the central 7 bases match TRBD2. This TCR came from an elderly man with COVID-19, enrolled during active disease. Source material: peripheral blood. The DNA sequence is given as TGCGCCAGCAGCCCCACTAGCGAGACTTACAATGAGCAGTTCTTC. This sequence encodes CASSPTSETYNEQFF.